The source of this T cell receptor beta chain is a study of CD8+CD57+ T cells in acquired aplastic anemia (dated by TCRdb to 2016 to 2018). Describing the broader study: A mean of around 3 ug of DNA, ranging from roughly 0.19 to 30 ug, was extracted from sorted CD4+ and CD8+ cells. Study-wide conclusions, independent of this receptor: Patients and healthy controls showed no significant difference in CD8+ Simpson's diversity (P=0.060). Although some 28 CD8+ CDR3 sequences were shared by patients and controls, these sequences appeared highly expressed in patients and within the immunodominant clones of patients.

TCR beta VDJ combination and CDR3 sequence profiling used genomic DNA as the template. An Illumina HiSeq 2000 was the platform used for TCR repertoire sequencing. Per the original workflow: Repertoire assessment relied on Simpson's diversity index, CDR3 size and DJ length profiles, and TRBV/TRBJ rearrangement plots. The most abundant DNA sequence in the deep sequencing data was taken as the immunodominant clone. CDR3 amino acid sequences were screened for sharing across subjects and were compared with published repertoires and the VDJdb database. TCRdb reran the public reads through fastp at Q25 and MiXCR, keeping productive beta chains. Rows are combined by CDR3 protein, so each entry shows the most common genes and DNA. The V and J calls reflect TCRdb's pipeline rather than the authors' work. Across this sample there are hundreds of thousands of distinct CDR3 sequences, with approximately 56% seen only once. Roughly 8% of the sample belongs to the ten largest clones.

A note on this clonotype: Its antigen target is currently unknown. No base qualities exist here, and no much larger clone lies one base off it.

The study deep-sequenced TCR repertoires of sorted CD4+ and CD8+ blood T cells from severe aplastic anemia patients and healthy subjects. Ficoll-Paque density gradient centrifugation was used to isolate peripheral blood mononuclear cells. CD4+ and CD8+ T cells were sorted by FACS or magnetic beads before DNA extraction. Inclusive of the bounding cysteine and phenylalanine, the CDR3 is 12 residues long. Only the CDR3 region is kept as DNA, spanning 36 bases read in frame from base 1. As encoded in the germline V gene, CDR1 is ENHRY while CDR2 is SYGVKD. V loses 10 bases, J loses 2 bases, and the germline ends lie 12 bases apart.

Recombination linked TRBV10-3 to TRBJ2-7; the D segment cannot be called with confidence. The specimen was sorted CD4+, CD8+, or CD8+CD57+ T cells (not recorded which) from PBMCs. The source is a human donor with severe aplastic anemia or a healthy control (not recorded which). The DNA is TGTGCCACCAGGACGTTAGCCTACGAGCAGTACTTC. Its coded protein is CATRTLAYEQYF.